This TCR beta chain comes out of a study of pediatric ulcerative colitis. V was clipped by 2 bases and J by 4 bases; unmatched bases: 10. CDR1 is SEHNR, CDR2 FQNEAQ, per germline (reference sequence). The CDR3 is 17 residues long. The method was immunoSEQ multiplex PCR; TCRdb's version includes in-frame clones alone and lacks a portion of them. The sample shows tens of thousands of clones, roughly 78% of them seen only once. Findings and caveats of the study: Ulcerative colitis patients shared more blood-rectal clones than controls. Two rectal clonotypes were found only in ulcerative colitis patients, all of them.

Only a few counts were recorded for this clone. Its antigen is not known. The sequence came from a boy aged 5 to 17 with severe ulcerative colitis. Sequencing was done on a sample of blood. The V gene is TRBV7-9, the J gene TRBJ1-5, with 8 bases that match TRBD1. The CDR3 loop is CASSLWLGRDRNQPQHF. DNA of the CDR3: TGTGCCAGCAGCTTATGGTTGGGCCGGGACAGGAATCAGCCCCAGCATTTT. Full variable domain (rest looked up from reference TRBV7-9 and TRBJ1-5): DTGVSQNPRHKITKRGQNVTFRCDPISEHNRLYWYRQTLGQGPEFLTYFQNEAQLEKSRLLSDRFSAERPKGSFSTLEIQRTEQGDSAMYLCASSLWLGRDRNQPQHFGDGTRLSIL.